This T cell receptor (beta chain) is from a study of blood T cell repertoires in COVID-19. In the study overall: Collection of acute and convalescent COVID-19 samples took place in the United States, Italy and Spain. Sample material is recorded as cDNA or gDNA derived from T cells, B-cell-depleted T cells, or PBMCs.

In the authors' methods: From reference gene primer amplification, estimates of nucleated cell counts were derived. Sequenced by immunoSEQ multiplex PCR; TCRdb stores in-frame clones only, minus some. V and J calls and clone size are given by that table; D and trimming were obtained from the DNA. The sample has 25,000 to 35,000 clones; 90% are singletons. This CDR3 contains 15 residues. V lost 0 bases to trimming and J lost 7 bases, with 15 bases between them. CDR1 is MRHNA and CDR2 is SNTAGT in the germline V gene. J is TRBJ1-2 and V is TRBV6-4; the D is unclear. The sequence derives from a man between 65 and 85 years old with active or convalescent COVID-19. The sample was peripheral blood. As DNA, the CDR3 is TGTGCCAGCAGTGACTCCGGGTCCTCGTTCGGTGGCTACACCTTC. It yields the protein CASSDSGSSFGGYTF.